This TCR beta chain was sequenced in a study of T cell repertoires in cytomegalovirus infection (dated by TCRdb to about 2019). About the full investigation: Recently identified HLA-C-restricted CMV epitopes, whose presentation resists viral immunomodulation, were targeted by peptide stimulations together with well-studied HLA-B-restricted epitopes. Donor HLA type was relevant to the analysis, as public TCR beta signatures indicated carriage of CMV infection together with the matching HLA type. Results the study describes overall, beyond this receptor: Carriers of CMV infection plus the relevant HLA type were discriminated by the cumulative frequency of public TCR beta family members in the study cohort and in an independent roughly 370-donor cohort. The ex vivo response was dominated by HLA-C-restricted CMV-specific TCR beta clonotypes, which also provided the single most frequent clonotype in two of eight donors.

In this sample, this clonotype turned up many times. This receptor's antigen is unknown. Base qualities are not provided; no much larger clone lies one nucleotide away. TCRdb lists the instrument as Illumina HiSeq 1500. Using fastp at Q25 and MiXCR, TCRdb reprocessed the public reads and kept productive beta chains. Records with the same CDR3 protein are collapsed into one entry carrying the most frequent genes and DNA. The sample has more than 250,000 distinct CDR3 sequences on record, roughly 25% of them singletons. The leading ten clones occupy about an eighth of the sample. From the cysteine through the phenylalanine, the CDR3 covers 13 amino acids. Solely the CDR3 DNA is kept, with 39 bases framed from the first base. V is trimmed back by 5 bases and J by 6 bases, and the junction contains 4 bases that no gene match accounts for. According to the germline V gene, CDR1 reads SGHVS and CDR2 reads FQNEAQ.

The meaning of the sample's treatment or condition label: in vitro stimulation with specific CMV peptide epitopes to enrich CMV-specific T cells. The sample was cultured PBMCs, taken from culture after CMV antigen stimulation. The TCR comes from a human donor in good health (CMV status not recorded). Some clones in this sample may be carry-over from other donors' samples. The sequence is built from TRBV7-8 and TRBJ2-1, with 7 middle bases fitting TRBD2. For the CDR3, the sequence is CASSPGGLNEQFF. The sequenced DNA is TGTGCCAGCAGCCCGGGGGGACTCAATGAGCAGTTCTTC.